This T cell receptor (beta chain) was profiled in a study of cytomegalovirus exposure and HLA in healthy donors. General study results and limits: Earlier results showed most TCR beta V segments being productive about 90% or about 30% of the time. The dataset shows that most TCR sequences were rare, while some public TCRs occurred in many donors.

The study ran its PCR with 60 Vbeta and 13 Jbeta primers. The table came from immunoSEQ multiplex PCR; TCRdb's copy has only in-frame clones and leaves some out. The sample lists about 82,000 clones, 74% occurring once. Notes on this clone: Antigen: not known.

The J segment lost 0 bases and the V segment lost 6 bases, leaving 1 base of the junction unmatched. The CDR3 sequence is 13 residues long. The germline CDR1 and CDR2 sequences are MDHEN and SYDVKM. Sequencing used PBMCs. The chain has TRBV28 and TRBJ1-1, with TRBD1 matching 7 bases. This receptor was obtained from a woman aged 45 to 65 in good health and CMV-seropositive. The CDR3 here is CASSGTVNTEAFF. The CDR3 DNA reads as TGTGCCAGCAGCGGGACAGTGAACACTGAAGCTTTCTTT.